These 5 T cell receptor beta chains were sequenced from one sample in a study of blood T cell repertoires in COVID-19. Sequenced by immunoSEQ multiplex PCR; TCRdb stores in-frame clones only, minus some. The sample contains some 380,000 clones, around 90% of which appear only once. Source material: peripheral blood. All receptors come from a man aged 18-30 years with active or convalescent COVID-19.

The rearrangement uses TRBV2 and TRBJ2-2, with TRBD2 matching 8 bases. The CDR3 consists of 16 residues. Per the germline V gene, CDR1 is SNHLY and CDR2 is FYNNEI. Trimming at V came to 5 bases and at J to 7 bases, leaving 12 bases not matched to a gene. The CDR3: CASSWRGAASVGELFF. The CDR3 DNA is TGTGCCAGCAGTTGGCGGGGGGCCGCTAGTGTCGGGGAGCTGTTTTTT. The variable domain in full, completed from reference TRBV2 and TRBJ2-2, reads EPEVTQTPSHQVTQMGQEVILRCVPISNHLYFYWYRQILGQKVEFLVSFYNNEISEKSEIFDDQFSVERPDGSNFTLKIRSTKLEDSAMYFCASSWRGAASVGELFFGEGSRLTVL.

The V gene is TRBV15, the J gene TRBJ2-3; 9 nucleotides line up with TRBD2. CDR3 length: 18 amino acids. The V gene end was trimmed by 3 bases and the J gene end by 4 bases; junction bases not matched to a gene: 14. CDR1 is LNHNV, CDR2 YYDKDF, per germline (reference sequence). This CDR3 reads CATSRGRGLAPGADTQYF. The DNA for the CDR3 is TGTGCCACCAGCAGGGGCCGGGGACTAGCCCCGGGGGCAGATACGCAGTATTTT.

The chain joins TRBV5-8 to TRBJ2-5; maybe TRBD1 (5 bases). The CDR3 sequence is 15 residues long. Germline lookup yields CDR1 SGHTS and CDR2 YDEGEE. Between the trimmed V and J ends, which lost 2 bases and 5 bases, there was a span of 16 bases. Here the CDR3 DNA reads TGTGCCAGCAGCTTAGAACAGGCCCGTCCGGAGACCCAGTACTTC. This translates into CASSLEQARPETQYF.

This chain uses TRBV27 with TRBJ1-1; a possible D gene is TRBD1 (5 bases). Germline lookup yields CDR1 MNHEY and CDR2 SMNVEV (reference sequence). V was cut by 2 bases and J by 11 bases, with 18 bases left in between. CDR3 size: 14 residues. The CDR3 bases are TGTGCCAGCAGTTTAAACTCCGTGGGGCCACAGGCTTTCTTT. Amino acid sequence: CASSLNSVGPQAFF.

V gene TRBV30 combines with J gene TRBJ1-2; possible D gene TRBD1, 6 bases. Germline V lookup: CDR1 GTSNPN, CDR2 SVGIG (reference sequence). This CDR3 comprises 14 residues. V dropped 1 base and J dropped 6 bases, with 15 bases sitting between them. CDR3 DNA: TGTGCCTGGAGTGCTCCGGGACAAGACGATGGCTACACCTTC. This translates into CAWSAPGQDDGYTF.